This T cell receptor beta chain appears in the sequencing data of a study of CD8 T cells in ankylosing spondylitis. Study observations and caveats: Reactive arthritis synovial fluid and blood previously showed some of these motif variants.

The CDR3 is 17 residues long. J was trimmed by 1 base and V by 0 bases; bases with no gene match: 7. The germline V gene encodes CDR1 LGHDT and CDR2 YNNKEL (reference sequence). This clonotype occurred many times. What it recognizes is unknown. Library preparation for TCR beta used quantitative 5'-RACE with molecular barcodes. TCRdb re-called the 5' RACE reads through MiXCR, storing one row per CDR3 protein. Here the sample spans tens of thousands of distinct CDR3 sequences, 5.3% being singletons. The receptor was derived from a male donor with ankylosing spondylitis or in good health (not recorded which). This chain uses TRBV3-1 with TRBJ2-7; 9 positions match TRBD2. The sample comprised blood, either unsorted or a sorted T cell fraction (not recorded which). The CDR3 reads CASSQEVGLAQSYEQYF. The CDR3 DNA is TGTGCCAGCAGCCAAGAAGTTGGACTAGCGCAGTCCTACGAGCAGTACTTC.